The source of this T cell receptor beta chain is a study of chemoradiotherapy in HPV16-positive cancers. TCRdb's copy holds only in-frame clones and misses some; the assay was immunoSEQ multiplex PCR. The sample has several thousand clones, approximately 78% seen once; the top ten hold 10%. Repeated repertoire sampling spanned the course of chemoradiotherapy. This CDR3 is built from 17 residues. Germline V CDR1 and CDR2: SGHAT, FQNNGV. The V gene lost 0 bases and the J gene lost 1 base, with 12 bases spanning the gap. Sample collection occurred from a patient who underwent chemoradiotherapy. The TCR originated in a human donor with HPV-associated anogenital cancer. V and J are TRBV11-2 and TRBJ2-2, with D tentatively TRBD1 (6 bases). Here the CDR3 DNA reads TGTGCCAGCAGCTTAGACCTTCGGACAGAGAACACCGGGGAGCTGTTTTTT. It encodes CASSLDLRTENTGELFF.